Each of the 3 T cell receptor beta chains below was sequenced from the same sample in a study of OX40 agonist ivuxolimab in advanced cancers. Data came from immunoSEQ multiplex PCR; TCRdb stores just in-frame clones and leaves some out. The sample yields about 28,000 clones, about 81% seen once. The specimen comprised CD4+ or CD8+ T cells sorted from blood, sampled in a trial of the OX40 agonist ivuxolimab. The receptor source for this set is an adult with an advanced solid tumor such as melanoma, head and neck, liver or kidney cancer.

The chain joins TRBV27 to TRBJ2-3; TRBD2 agrees at 8 bases. The CDR3 length is 15 residues. Germline CDR1 MNHEY, CDR2 SMNVEV (reference sequence). Trimming at V came to 1 base and at J to 5 bases, leaving 5 bases not matched to a gene. In nucleotides, the CDR3 is TGTGCCAGCAGTTTATACGGGGGGGCAGGAGATACGCAGTATTTT. Protein: CASSLYGGAGDTQYF.

The chain uses TRBV25-1 and TRBJ2-5; 9 bases line up with TRBD1. Germline-derived CDR1 and CDR2 are MGHDK and SYGVNS. V lost 4 bases to trimming and J lost 3 bases; unmatched junction nucleotides: 0. The CDR3 covers 13 residues. The CDR3 protein is CASSGQGEETQYF. The CDR3 region has the DNA TGTGCCAGCAGTGGACAGGGGGAAGAGACCCAGTACTTC.

This sequence joins TRBV5-6 and TRBJ1-1, with D possibly matching TRBD1 (6 bases). V lost 3 bases and J 0 bases, leaving 9 bases between the germline ends. CDR1 is SGHDT, CDR2 YYEEEE, per germline. CDR3 size: 14 residues. CDR3 coding DNA: TGTGCCAGCAGCTCGGGACATATGAACACTGAAGCTTTCTTT. Residues: CASSSGHMNTEAFF.